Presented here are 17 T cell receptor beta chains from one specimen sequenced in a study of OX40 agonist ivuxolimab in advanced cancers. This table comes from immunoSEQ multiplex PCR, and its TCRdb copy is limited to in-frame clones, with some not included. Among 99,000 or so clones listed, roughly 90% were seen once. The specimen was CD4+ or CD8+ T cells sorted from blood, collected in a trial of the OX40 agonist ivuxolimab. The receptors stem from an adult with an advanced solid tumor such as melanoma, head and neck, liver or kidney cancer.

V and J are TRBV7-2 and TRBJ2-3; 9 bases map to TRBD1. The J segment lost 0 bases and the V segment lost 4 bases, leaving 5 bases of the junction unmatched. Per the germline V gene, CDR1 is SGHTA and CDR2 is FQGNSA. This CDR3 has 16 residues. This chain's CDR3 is CASSWGQGHSTDTQYF. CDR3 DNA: TGTGCCAGCAGCTGGGGACAGGGCCATAGCACAGATACGCAGTATTTT.

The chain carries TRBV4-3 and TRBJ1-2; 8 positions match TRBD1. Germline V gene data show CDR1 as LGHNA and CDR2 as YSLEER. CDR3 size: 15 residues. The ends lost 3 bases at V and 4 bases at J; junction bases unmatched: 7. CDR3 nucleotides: TGCGCCAGCAGCCACACCGGGACAGGTACCTATGGCTACACCTTC. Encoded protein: CASSHTGTGTYGYTF.

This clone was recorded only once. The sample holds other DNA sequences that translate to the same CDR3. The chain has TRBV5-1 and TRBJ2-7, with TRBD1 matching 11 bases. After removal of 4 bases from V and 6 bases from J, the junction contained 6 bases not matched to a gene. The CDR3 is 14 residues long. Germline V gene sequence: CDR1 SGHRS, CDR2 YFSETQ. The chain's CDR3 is CASSKGQGGGEQYF. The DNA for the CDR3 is TGCGCCAGCAGCAAGGGACAGGGGGGGGGCGAGCAGTACTTC.

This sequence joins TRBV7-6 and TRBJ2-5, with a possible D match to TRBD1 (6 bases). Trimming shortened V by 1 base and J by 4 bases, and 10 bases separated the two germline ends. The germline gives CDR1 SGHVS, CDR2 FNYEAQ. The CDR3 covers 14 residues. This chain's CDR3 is CASSLGLGGETQYF. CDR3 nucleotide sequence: TGTGCCAGCAGCTTAGGTCTAGGGGGAGAGACCCAGTACTTC.

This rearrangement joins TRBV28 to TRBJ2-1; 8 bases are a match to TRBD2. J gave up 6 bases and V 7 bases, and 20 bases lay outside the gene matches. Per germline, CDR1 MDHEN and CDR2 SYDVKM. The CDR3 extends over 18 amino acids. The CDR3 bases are TGTGCCAGCACTCCCCTGTGGGCTAGCGGGCAAAACGGCAATGAGCAGTTCTTC. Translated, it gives CASTPLWASGQNGNEQFF.

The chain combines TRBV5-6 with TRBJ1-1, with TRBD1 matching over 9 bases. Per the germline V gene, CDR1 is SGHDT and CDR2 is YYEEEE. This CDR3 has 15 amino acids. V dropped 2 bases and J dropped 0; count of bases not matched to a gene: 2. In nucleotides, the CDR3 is TGTGCCAGCAGCTTCTGGACAGGGGTGAACACTGAAGCTTTCTTT. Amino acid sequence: CASSFWTGVNTEAFF.

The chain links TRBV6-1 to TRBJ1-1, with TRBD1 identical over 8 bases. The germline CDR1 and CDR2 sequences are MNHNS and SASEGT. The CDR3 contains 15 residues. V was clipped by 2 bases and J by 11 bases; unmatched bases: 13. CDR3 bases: TGTGCCAGCAGTGAAAACCGCGGACAGGGTATGCAGGCTTTCTTT. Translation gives CASSENRGQGMQAFF.

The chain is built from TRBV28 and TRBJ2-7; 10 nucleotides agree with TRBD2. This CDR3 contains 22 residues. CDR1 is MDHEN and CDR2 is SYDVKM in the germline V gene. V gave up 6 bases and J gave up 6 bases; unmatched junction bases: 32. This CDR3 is CASSRGRLFLAGDPADTLEQYF. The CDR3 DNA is TGTGCCAGCAGCAGGGGGCGCCTCTTCCTAGCGGGGGACCCCGCAGACACCCTCGAGCAGTACTTC.

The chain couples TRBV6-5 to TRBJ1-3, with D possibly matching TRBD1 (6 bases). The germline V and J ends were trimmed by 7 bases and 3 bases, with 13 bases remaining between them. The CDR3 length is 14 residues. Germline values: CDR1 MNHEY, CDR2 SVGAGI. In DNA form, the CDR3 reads TGTGCCAGCACCTTGGACAGCCTTGGAAACACCATATATTTT. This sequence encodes CASTLDSLGNTIYF.

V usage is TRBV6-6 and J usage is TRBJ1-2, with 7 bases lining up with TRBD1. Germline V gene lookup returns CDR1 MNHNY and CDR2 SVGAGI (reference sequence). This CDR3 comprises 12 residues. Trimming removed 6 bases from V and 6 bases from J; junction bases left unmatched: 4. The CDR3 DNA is TGTGCCAGCAGCTCACAGGGGAATGGCTACACCTTC. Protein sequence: CASSSQGNGYTF.

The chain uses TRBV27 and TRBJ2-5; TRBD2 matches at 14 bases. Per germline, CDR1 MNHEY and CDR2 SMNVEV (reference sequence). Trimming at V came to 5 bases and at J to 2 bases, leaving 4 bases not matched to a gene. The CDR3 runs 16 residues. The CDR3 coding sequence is TGTGCCAGCAGTCCAAGGACTAGCGGGAGGCAAGAGACCCAGTACTTC. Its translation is CASSPRTSGRQETQYF.

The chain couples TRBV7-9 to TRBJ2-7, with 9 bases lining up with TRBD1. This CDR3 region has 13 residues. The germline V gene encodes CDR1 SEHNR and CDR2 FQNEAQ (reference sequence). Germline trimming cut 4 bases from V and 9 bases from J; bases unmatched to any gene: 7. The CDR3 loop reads CASSWGQGEVQYF. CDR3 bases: TGTGCCAGCAGCTGGGGACAGGGCGAGGTGCAGTACTTC.

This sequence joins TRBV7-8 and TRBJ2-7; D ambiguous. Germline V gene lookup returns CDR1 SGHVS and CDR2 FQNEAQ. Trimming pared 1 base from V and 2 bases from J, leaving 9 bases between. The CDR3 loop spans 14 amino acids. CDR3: CASSLVAVAYEQYF. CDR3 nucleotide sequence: TGTGCCAGCAGCTTAGTTGCGGTAGCCTACGAGCAGTACTTC.

CDR3 coding DNA: TGTGCCAGCAACCCAACAGGTCTGTATCAGCCCCAGCATTTT. Translation: CASNPTGLYQPQHF. The gene calls are TRBV28 and TRBJ1-5, with a weak D call TRBD1 (5 bases). The germline V gene encodes CDR1 MDHEN and CDR2 SYDVKM. V lost 7 bases to trimming and J lost 5 bases, with 15 bases between them. The length of the CDR3 is 14 residues.

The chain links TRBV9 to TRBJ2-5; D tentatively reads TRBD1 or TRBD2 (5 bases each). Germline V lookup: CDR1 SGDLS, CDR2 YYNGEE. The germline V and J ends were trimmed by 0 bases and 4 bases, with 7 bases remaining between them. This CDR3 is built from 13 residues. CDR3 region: CASSVDGGETQYF. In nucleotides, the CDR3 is TGTGCCAGCAGCGTAGATGGGGGAGAGACCCAGTACTTC.

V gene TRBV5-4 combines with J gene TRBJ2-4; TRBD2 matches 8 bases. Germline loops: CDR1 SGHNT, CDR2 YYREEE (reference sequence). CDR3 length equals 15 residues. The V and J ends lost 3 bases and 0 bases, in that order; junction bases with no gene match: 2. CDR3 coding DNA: TGTGCCAGCAGCTCTAGCGGGCCAGCCAAAAACATTCAGTACTTC. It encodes CASSSSGPAKNIQYF.

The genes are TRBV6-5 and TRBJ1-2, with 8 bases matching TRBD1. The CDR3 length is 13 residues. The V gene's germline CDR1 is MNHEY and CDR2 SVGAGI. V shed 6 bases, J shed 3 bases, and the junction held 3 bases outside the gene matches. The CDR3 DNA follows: TGTGCCAGCAGACCACAGGGGGACTATGGCTACACCTTC. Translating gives CASRPQGDYGYTF.